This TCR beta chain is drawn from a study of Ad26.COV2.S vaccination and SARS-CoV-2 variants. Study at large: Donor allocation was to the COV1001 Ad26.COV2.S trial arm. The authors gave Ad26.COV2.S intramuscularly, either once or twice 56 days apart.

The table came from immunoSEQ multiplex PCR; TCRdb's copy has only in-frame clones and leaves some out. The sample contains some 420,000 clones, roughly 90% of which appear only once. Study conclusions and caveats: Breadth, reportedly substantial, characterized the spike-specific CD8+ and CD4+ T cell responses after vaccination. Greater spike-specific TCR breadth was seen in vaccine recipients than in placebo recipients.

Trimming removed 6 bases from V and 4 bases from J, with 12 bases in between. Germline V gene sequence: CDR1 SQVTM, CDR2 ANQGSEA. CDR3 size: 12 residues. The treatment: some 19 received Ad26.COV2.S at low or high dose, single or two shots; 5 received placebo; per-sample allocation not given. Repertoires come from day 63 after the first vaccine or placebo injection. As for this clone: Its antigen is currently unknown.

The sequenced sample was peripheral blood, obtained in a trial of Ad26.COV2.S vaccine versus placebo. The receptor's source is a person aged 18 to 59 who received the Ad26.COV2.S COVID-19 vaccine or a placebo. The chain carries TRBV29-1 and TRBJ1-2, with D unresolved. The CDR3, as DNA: TGCAGCGTGGCCCTGAAGGGCTATGGCTACACCTTC. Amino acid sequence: CSVALKGYGYTF.